The 22 T cell receptor beta chains below come from one sample, sequenced in a study of cytomegalovirus exposure and HLA in healthy donors. Both 60 Vbeta primers and 13 Jbeta primers went into the PCR. The table came from immunoSEQ multiplex PCR; TCRdb's copy has only in-frame clones and leaves some out. This sample's table has tens of thousands of clones. Sequenced input: PBMCs. The receptors stem from a female donor in good health and CMV-seronegative.

The genes are TRBV4-2 and TRBJ1-5; D possibly corresponds to TRBD1 (6 bases). CDR1 and CDR2 from the germline V gene are LGHNA and YNFKEQ. V was pared by 1 base and J by 7 bases, with 14 bases between. This CDR3 spans 15 amino acids. For the CDR3, the DNA is TGTGCCAGCAGCCAAGTCGAGGCAGGGGAACAGCCCCAGCATTTT. This translates into CASSQVEAGEQPQHF.

This chain connects TRBV19 to TRBJ2-1; 11 nucleotides agree with TRBD2. CDR1 is LNHDA, CDR2 SQIVND, per germline (reference sequence). The V gene end was trimmed by 5 bases and the J gene end by 7 bases; junction bases not matched to a gene: 19. The CDR3 is 19 amino acids. Here the CDR3 DNA reads TGTGCCAGTAGTCTCATGGCTCCTGGTCTAGCGGGAGGTAAGAATGAGCAGTTCTTC. Protein sequence: CASSLMAPGLAGGKNEQFF.

The chain joins TRBV4-2 to TRBJ1-3; perhaps TRBD1 as D (6 bases). The CDR3 spans 18 residues. CDR1 and CDR2 from the germline V gene are LGHNA and YNFKEQ. The ends were cut back, 3 bases at V and 2 bases at J, with 20 bases in the middle. CDR3: CASSHGGGGLVPGNTIYF. CDR3 nucleotides: TGTGCCAGCAGCCATGGAGGGGGGGGCCTCGTCCCTGGAAACACCATATATTTT.

The chain joins TRBV5-4 to TRBJ2-7; 9 bases match TRBD2. With 2 bases clipped from V and 6 bases from J, the junction kept 12 bases outside the gene matches. CDR1 SGHNT and CDR2 YYREEE come from the germline V gene (reference sequence). This CDR3 has 16 residues. The CDR3 DNA follows: TGTGCCAGCAGCTTCTTATTATCGGGACTAGCTAGCGAGCAGTACTTC. This codes for CASSFLLSGLASEQYF.

V gene TRBV18 combines with J gene TRBJ2-1, with TRBD1 identical over 8 bases. Germline trimming cut 6 bases from V and 8 bases from J; bases unmatched to any gene: 6. The CDR3 covers 13 residues. CDR1 and CDR2 (germline): KGHSH, LQKENI. As DNA, the CDR3 is TGTGCCAGCTCCCTGGACAGGGCCTATGAGCAGTTCTTC. This sequence encodes CASSLDRAYEQFF.

V gene TRBV25-1 combines with J gene TRBJ2-7, with D perhaps matching TRBD2 (5 bases). The germline CDR1 and CDR2 sequences are MGHDK and SYGVNS. V lost 8 bases, J lost 4 bases, and 9 bases lay in between. The CDR3 is 11 amino acids. CDR3 DNA sequence: TGTGCCAGCGGGGAGCTTTACGAGCAGTACTTC. This sequence encodes CASGELYEQYF.

In DNA, the CDR3 is TGTGCCTGGATCACTCCCCCCGGCAGGGGTAACTATGGCTACACCTTC. It translates to CAWITPPGRGNYGYTF. The V and J genes are TRBV30 and TRBJ1-2, with D maybe TRBD1 (6 bases). The V end lost 4 bases, the J end lost 1 base, and 19 bases lay between the germline ends. This CDR3 has 16 residues. The V gene's germline CDR1 is GTSNPN and CDR2 SVGIG (reference sequence).

Written as DNA, the CDR3 is TGTGCCAGCAGTCTGTGGACAGGGTCCAACTATGGCTACACCTTC. Its translation: CASSLWTGSNYGYTF. The chain recombines TRBV6-1 with TRBJ1-2, with 8 bases matching TRBD1. The CDR3 consists of 15 residues. Germline CDR1 reads MNHNS; CDR2 reads SASEGT. Germline trimming cut 5 bases from V and 2 bases from J; bases unmatched to any gene: 7.

The rearrangement uses TRBV20-1 and TRBJ1-1; no firm D call. The CDR3 runs to 11 residues. Germline-derived CDR1 and CDR2 are DFQATT and SNEGSKA (reference sequence). With 1 base removed from V and 4 bases from J, the gap between germline ends came to 4 bases. The CDR3 DNA follows: TGCAGTGCTAGAGTCCTCACTGAAGCTTTCTTT. Protein: CSARVLTEAFF.

The rearrangement links TRBV20-1 to TRBJ1-1; possible D gene TRBD1, 5 bases. Germline CDR1 and CDR2: DFQATT and SNEGSKA (reference sequence). V gave up 5 bases and J gave up 10 bases, with 11 bases separating them. This CDR3 spans 10 amino acids. The CDR3 nucleotides read TGCAGTGCTCACACAGGTCCAGCTTTCTTT. This codes for CSAHTGPAFF.

The J gene is TRBJ2-3, the V gene TRBV11-3; TRBD2 aligns across 10 bases. This CDR3 contains 15 residues. V was pared by 7 bases and J by 1 base, with 5 bases of the junction left unmatched. The germline CDR1 and CDR2 sequences are SGHNT and YENEEA. CDR3 sequence reads: CASTPGLAGTDTQYF. The CDR3 DNA sequence: TGTGCCAGCACCCCTGGACTAGCGGGCACAGATACGCAGTATTTT.

The genes are TRBV4-2 and TRBJ1-1, with TRBD1 identical over 9 bases. This CDR3 contains 15 residues. CDR1 is LGHNA, CDR2 YNFKEQ, per germline. Trimming at V came to 1 base and at J to 3 bases, leaving 3 bases not matched to a gene. This chain's CDR3 is CASSQVDRGYTEAFF. CDR3 DNA: TGTGCCAGCAGCCAAGTGGACAGGGGATACACTGAAGCTTTCTTT.

This chain connects TRBV7-9 to TRBJ2-1, with D possibly TRBD1 on 6 matching bases. The CDR3 is 15 residues long. Trimming removed 6 bases at V and 0 bases at J, with 12 bases between. Germline CDR1 SEHNR, CDR2 FQNEAQ (reference sequence). This CDR3 is CASRQGGGSYNEQFF. The CDR3 DNA reads as TGTGCCAGCAGACAGGGCGGCGGCTCCTACAATGAGCAGTTCTTC.

The DNA for the CDR3 is TGTGCCAGCAGTGAAAATTTCTTGAACACTGAAGCTTTCTTT. Translated: CASSENFLNTEAFF. This rearrangement joins TRBV6-1 to TRBJ1-1; D remains ambiguous. V was clipped by 2 bases and J by 0 bases, with 7 bases between them. This CDR3 contains 14 residues. Germline CDR1 reads MNHNS; CDR2 reads SASEGT.

About this clone itself: At one end the junction does not follow the germline gene, possibly because of a read error. The V and J genes are TRBV7-7 and TRBJ2-1; TRBD1 matches 7 bases. The CDR3 runs to 13 residues. The germline gives CDR1 SSHAT, CDR2 FNYEAQ (reference sequence). CDR3 sequence reads: CASSLGQASEQFF. DNA for the CDR3: TGTGCTAGCAGCTTAGGACAGGCGAGTGAGCAGTTCTTC.

About this clone: The same CDR3 is also encoded by other DNA sequences in this sample. V usage is TRBV29-1 and J usage is TRBJ1-1, with 8 nucleotides matching TRBD1. The CDR3 covers 12 residues. Germline V lookup: CDR1 SQVTM, CDR2 ANQGSEA. The junction had 3 bases not matched to a gene; V was cut back by 4 bases and J by 5 bases. This CDR3 reads CSVGTGNTEAFF. The CDR3 DNA follows: TGCAGCGTTGGGACAGGGAATACTGAAGCTTTCTTT.

The chain uses TRBV29-1 and TRBJ1-1; D may be TRBD1 (6 bases). CDR1 is SQVTM, CDR2 ANQGSEA, per germline. V shed 7 bases and J shed 3 bases, with 15 bases lying between them. This CDR3 is 13 amino acids long. This CDR3 is CSAAGQQDTEAFF. The CDR3, as DNA: TGCAGCGCCGCCGGACAGCAGGACACTGAAGCTTTCTTT.

This CDR3 is CASSQLLTSGRETQYF. CDR3 nucleotide sequence: TGTGCCAGCAGCCAACTGCTGACTAGCGGGAGGGAGACCCAGTACTTC. V gene TRBV4-2 combines with J gene TRBJ2-5, with 13 bases fitting TRBD2. CDR1 is LGHNA, CDR2 YNFKEQ, per germline. The CDR3 contains 16 residues. The trim removed 2 bases at V and 5 bases at J, leaving 5 bases unmatched.

The chain has TRBV7-6 and TRBJ2-3, with 10 bases that match TRBD2. Trimming removed 1 base from V and 2 bases from J; junction bases left unmatched: 3. Germline V gene sequence: CDR1 SGHVS, CDR2 FNYEAQ. The length of the CDR3 is 16 residues. The CDR3 bases are TGTGCCAGCAGCTTAGTACTAGCGGGGCACACAGATACGCAGTATTTT. As protein: CASSLVLAGHTDTQYF.

The V call is TRBV28, the J call TRBJ1-1; D not certain. Deletions cut 7 bases from V and 0 bases from J, with 12 bases between. Germline-derived CDR1 and CDR2 are MDHEN and SYDVKM. This CDR3 has 14 amino acids. CDR3 region: CASTTSGMNTEAFF. The CDR3, as DNA: TGTGCCAGCACTACGTCGGGGATGAACACTGAAGCTTTCTTT.

The chain carries TRBV27 and TRBJ1-2; D call uncertain. With 2 bases removed from V and 2 bases from J, the gap between germline ends came to 9 bases. Germline CDR1 is MNHEY and CDR2 is SMNVEV (reference sequence). CDR3 length: 14 residues. The CDR3 nucleotides are TGTGCCAGCAGTTTAAGTCGAAGCAACTATGGCTACACCTTC. Protein product: CASSLSRSNYGYTF.

V gene TRBV19 combines with J gene TRBJ2-7; perhaps TRBD1 as D (6 bases). The CDR3 covers 13 residues. Germline assignment: CDR1 LNHDA and CDR2 SQIVND (reference sequence). Trimming took off 4 bases at V and 3 bases at J, with 10 bases between the two ends. The CDR3 DNA reads TGTGCCAGTAGTAGGACAGCCCTCTACGAGCAGTACTTC. Translating it yields CASSRTALYEQYF.